Shown below are 25 T cell receptor beta chains from a single sample sequenced in a study of T-cell reconstitution after alpha-beta-depleted transplantation in children listed by TCRdb under 2016. Libraries were made using PCR. Instrument on record: Illumina HiSeq 2500. Molecular barcoding was employed in the preparation of TCR libraries, with unique molecular identifiers being used to normalize TCRbeta repertoire quantification. The public reads were quality trimmed at Q25 with fastp and then assembled into clones with MiXCR by TCRdb, keeping productive beta chains. Entries are consolidated by CDR3 protein sequence, retaining the most common genes and DNA. Counted in this sample were about 360,000 distinct CDR3 sequences; 10% to 15% of them appeared once. 4% to 5.5% of the sample is in the top ten clones. Material: PBMCs, obtained from the stem cell graft. The receptors here all came from a human donor who donated a stem cell graft to a child with Fanconi anemia.

This clonotype was recorded many times. The V and J genes are TRBV12-3 or TRBV12-4 and TRBJ1-1, with D hard to call. Trimming left V 2 bases short and J 4 bases short, with 11 bases between. This CDR3 is 14 amino acids long. The CDR3 spells CASSLNRRTTEAFF. For the CDR3, the DNA is TGTGCCAGCAGTTTAAACAGAAGAACCACTGAAGCTTTCTTT.

This clonotype was seen a few times. The V call is TRBV20-1, the J call TRBJ2-7; TRBD1 matches at 10 bases. Trimming took 6 bases from V and 5 from J; bases not matched to a gene: 7. The CDR3 is 13 residues long. CDR1 DFQATT and CDR2 SNEGSKA come from the germline V gene (reference sequence). The CDR3 protein is CSARTGGIDEQYF. Written as DNA, the CDR3 is TGCAGTGCCCGGACAGGGGGGATTGACGAGCAGTACTTC.

This clonotype was seen a few times. This sequence joins TRBV10-1 and TRBJ1-2, with D uncertain. In germline, CDR1 is WNHNN, CDR2 SYGVQD (reference sequence). V lost 2 bases and J 2 bases, leaving 6 bases between the germline ends. The CDR3 is 13 residues long. The DNA for the CDR3 is TGCGCCAGCAGTGAGAACGGCAACTATGGCTACACCTTC. Protein sequence: CASSENGNYGYTF.

The chain combines TRBV27 with TRBJ2-5; D gene uncertain. Germline V gene sequence: CDR1 MNHEY, CDR2 SMNVEV (reference sequence). V dropped 3 bases and J dropped 5 bases, with 13 bases sitting between them. The CDR3 consists of 14 residues. The CDR3 is CASSFLSHRETQYF. The CDR3 DNA reads TGTGCCAGCAGTTTCCTCAGCCACCGGGAGACCCAGTACTTC.

This clonotype was observed many times. This sequence joins TRBV27 and TRBJ1-5; TRBD1 aligns across 8 bases. This CDR3 comprises 15 residues. The trim removed 5 bases at V and 6 bases at J, leaving 9 bases unmatched. CDR1 and CDR2 (germline): MNHEY, SMNVEV (reference sequence). CDR3 bases: TGTGCCAGCAGTCCCGCCGACAGGGGAGGTCAGCCCCAGCATTTT. It encodes CASSPADRGGQPQHF.

The chain is built from TRBV21-1 and TRBJ2-7; TRBD1, as called in the table, went unchecked against the DNA. TRBV21-1 is labeled a pseudogene. CDR3 length: 16 amino acids. CDR3 amino acids: CASSYPTDRSVDEQYV. As DNA, the CDR3 is TGTGCCAGCAGCTACCCCACCGACAGGAGTGTGGACGAGCAGTACGTC.

This clonotype has ten or more counts. V is TRBV20-1 and J is TRBJ1-1; D ambiguous. With 6 bases removed from V and 3 bases from J, the gap between germline ends came to 14 bases. CDR1 is DFQATT, CDR2 SNEGSKA, per germline (reference sequence). This CDR3 has 13 residues. The CDR3 protein is CSASPITDTEAFF. The CDR3 DNA reads TGCAGTGCCAGCCCTATCACCGACACTGAAGCTTTCTTT.

This clonotype came up a few times. V is TRBV25-1 and J is TRBJ2-2; D might be TRBD1 (5 bases). The CDR3 loop spans 16 amino acids. Germline lookup yields CDR1 MGHDK and CDR2 SYGVNS. The V and J ends lost 3 bases and 1 base respectively, with 12 bases between them. CDR3 in DNA: TGTGCCAGCAGTGACAGGGCAAGGGTGAACACCGGGGAGCTGTTTTTT. Translated: CASSDRARVNTGELFF.

This clonotype appeared many times. The chain joins TRBV7-3 to TRBJ2-2; D is uncertain. Trimming pared 5 bases from V and 12 bases from J, leaving 13 bases between. The germline gives CDR1 SGHTA, CDR2 FQGTGA. The CDR3 is 12 residues long. The CDR3 is CASSPDTRQLFF. The CDR3 DNA is TGTGCCAGCAGCCCCGACACCCGGCAGCTGTTTTTT.

This clonotype turned up a few times. This chain links TRBV5-1 with TRBJ1-1; D uncertain. Germline V gene lookup returns CDR1 SGHRS and CDR2 YFSETQ. With 4 bases removed from V and 1 base from J, the gap between germline ends came to 8 bases. The CDR3 extends over 13 amino acids. CDR3 loop: CASSVRGNTEAFF. The CDR3 DNA sequence: TGCGCCAGCAGCGTACGGGGGAACACTGAAGCTTTCTTT.

This clonotype occurred many times. The CDR3 sequence is CASSQTATNEKLFF. CDR3 in DNA: TGCGCCAGCAGCCAGACAGCAACTAATGAAAAACTGTTTTTT. The chain recombines TRBV5-1 with TRBJ1-4; D may be TRBD1 (5 bases). V was clipped by 4 bases and J by 0 bases, with 7 bases between them. CDR1 is SGHRS, CDR2 YFSETQ, per germline. The length of the CDR3 is 14 residues.

The genes are TRBV2 and TRBJ2-1, with a possible D match to TRBD1 (5 bases). From germline, CDR1 is SNHLY and CDR2 FYNNEI. The CDR3 extends over 11 amino acids. V gave up 8 bases and J gave up 12 bases, with 14 bases separating them. The CDR3 nucleotides are TGTGCCAGCGCGGATCAGGGTGGGCAGTTCTTC. Translating gives CASADQGGQFF.

This clonotype was picked up a small number of times. CDR3 bases: TGCGCCAGCAGCCAAGACAGAGCGGTGGGGGAGCTGTTTTTT. It translates to CASSQDRAVGELFF. The V call is TRBV4-3, the J call TRBJ2-2; D may be TRBD2 (5 bases). Trimming left V 0 bases short and J 8 bases short, with 10 bases between. This CDR3 region has 14 residues. Germline CDR1 LGHNA, CDR2 YSLEER.

In the case of this clonotype: A read error may explain this, as a much larger clone is one base away. The chain has TRBV5-6 and TRBJ2-1; 7 bases align to TRBD1. Germline V gene sequence: CDR1 SGHDT, CDR2 YYEEEE. The CDR3 loop spans 16 amino acids. CDR3 DNA sequence: TGTGCCAACAGCCCGCAGGGACAGTCAAGGGACAATGAGCAGTTCTTC. Translating it yields CANSPQGQSRDNEQFF.

This rearrangement joins TRBV29-1 to TRBJ2-7, with TRBD1 matching 7 bases. V shed 6 bases and J 3 bases; nucleotides not matched to a gene: 2. The CDR3 consists of 11 residues. Per germline, CDR1 SQVTM and CDR2 ANQGSEA. As DNA, the CDR3 is TGCAGCGTGGGACAGTTCTACGAGCAGTACTTC. Translating gives CSVGQFYEQYF.

The CDR3 loop reads CSASPRGGGTGELFF. The CDR3 region has the DNA TGCAGTGCTAGCCCGCGGGGGGGCGGGACCGGGGAGCTGTTTTTT. V and J are TRBV20-1 and TRBJ2-2; 9 bases align to TRBD2. V lost 3 bases to trimming and J lost 5 bases; unmatched junction nucleotides: 7. Germline V lookup: CDR1 DFQATT, CDR2 SNEGSKA (reference sequence). CDR3 length equals 15 residues.

This clonotype was picked up a small number of times. The gene calls are TRBV6-6 and TRBJ1-3; no firm D call. Germline V gene lookup returns CDR1 MNHNY and CDR2 SVGAGI (reference sequence). The V and J ends lost 7 bases and 0 bases respectively, with 13 bases between them. The CDR3 totals 15 residues. The CDR3 loop reads CASKLTFTSGNTIYF. CDR3 sequence (DNA): TGTGCCAGCAAGCTGACTTTTACCTCTGGAAACACCATATATTTT.

The chain employs TRBV27 and TRBJ1-1, with a tentative D call TRBD1 (6 bases). CDR1 and CDR2 (germline): MNHEY, SMNVEV (reference sequence). The CDR3 is 16 residues long. Trimming removed 4 bases from V and 1 base from J, with 16 bases in between. The CDR3: CASSSNQQGGNTEAFF. CDR3 in DNA: TGTGCCAGCAGTTCCAACCAACAGGGCGGGAACACTGAAGCTTTCTTT.

This clonotype was seen at least ten times. The chain joins TRBV27 to TRBJ2-1; D is unclear. Germline CDR1 and CDR2: MNHEY and SMNVEV (reference sequence). The CDR3 covers 14 residues. Trimming removed 4 bases at V and 8 bases at J, with 15 bases between. The CDR3 DNA follows: TGTGCCAGCAGTTCGAGACCGGGCGGCGATGAGCAGTTCTTC. Translating gives CASSSRPGGDEQFF.

This sequence joins TRBV18 and TRBJ2-6, with unresolved D. V was pared by 2 bases and J by 1 base, with 9 bases between. The length of the CDR3 is 16 residues. CDR1 and CDR2 from the germline V gene are KGHSH and LQKENI. The CDR3 protein is CASSPSRSSGANVLTF. The CDR3 nucleotides are TGTGCCAGCTCACCATCCCGCTCATCTGGGGCCAACGTCCTGACTTTC.

Comments on this clonotype: Since a much larger clone is just one base distant, this may be a read error. The V call is TRBV10-3, the J call TRBJ2-4; the D call may be TRBD1 or TRBD2 (5 bases each). Germline loops: CDR1 ENHRY, CDR2 SYGVKD. This CDR3 spans 12 amino acids. CDR3 region: CATRDGKNIEYF. In DNA form, the CDR3 reads TGTGCCACCCGGGACGGAAAAAACATTGAGTACTTC.

This chain links TRBV5-1 with TRBJ1-1; TRBD1 agrees at 9 bases. With V trimmed by 3 bases and J by 6 bases, 6 bases remained unmatched. Germline-derived CDR1 and CDR2 are SGHRS and YFSETQ. The CDR3 has 14 amino acids. This CDR3 is CASSSTGGEAEAFF. In DNA, the CDR3 is TGCGCCAGCAGCTCCACAGGGGGCGAGGCTGAAGCTTTCTTT.

This clonotype was observed a handful of times. The chain carries TRBV12-3 or TRBV12-4 and TRBJ1-1; D ambiguous. V lost 3 bases, J lost 4 bases, and 9 bases lay in between. This CDR3 region has 13 residues. This chain's CDR3 is CASSLMSGTEAFF. CDR3 DNA sequence: TGTGCCAGCAGTTTGATGTCTGGCACTGAAGCTTTCTTT.

The rearrangement joins TRBV5-1 to TRBJ1-1; D is unclear. The V end was cut by 5 bases, the J end by 4 bases, with 12 bases between. Germline lookup yields CDR1 SGHRS and CDR2 YFSETQ. This CDR3 region has 13 residues. The CDR3 here is CASRRESGTEAFF. CDR3 coding DNA: TGCGCCAGCAGGCGGGAGTCAGGCACTGAAGCTTTCTTT.

This clonotype was picked up many times. CDR3 DNA: TGTGCCAGCAGTTTTTCGGGACAGGGGAGCTCCTACGAGCAGTACTTC. Translation: CASSFSGQGSSYEQYF. This chain uses TRBV12-3 or TRBV12-4 with TRBJ2-7; TRBD1 aligns across 10 bases. V lost 3 bases and J lost 0; bases outside the gene matches: 5. The CDR3 is made up of 16 amino acids.